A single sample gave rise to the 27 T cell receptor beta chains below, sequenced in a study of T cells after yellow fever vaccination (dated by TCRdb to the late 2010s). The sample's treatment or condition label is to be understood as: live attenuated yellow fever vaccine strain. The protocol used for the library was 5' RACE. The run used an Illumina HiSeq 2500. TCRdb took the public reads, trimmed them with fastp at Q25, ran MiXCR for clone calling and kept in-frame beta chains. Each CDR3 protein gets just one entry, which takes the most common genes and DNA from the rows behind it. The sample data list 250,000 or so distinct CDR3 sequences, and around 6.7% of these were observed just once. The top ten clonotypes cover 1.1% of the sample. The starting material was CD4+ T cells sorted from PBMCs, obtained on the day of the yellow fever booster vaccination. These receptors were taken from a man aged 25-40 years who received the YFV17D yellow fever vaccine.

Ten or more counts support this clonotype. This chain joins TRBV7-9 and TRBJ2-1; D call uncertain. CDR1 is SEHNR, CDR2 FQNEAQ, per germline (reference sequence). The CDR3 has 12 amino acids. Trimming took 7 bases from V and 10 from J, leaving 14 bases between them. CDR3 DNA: TGTGCCAGCAACGACCCCTCAAGAGAGCAGTTCTTC. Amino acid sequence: CASNDPSREQFF.

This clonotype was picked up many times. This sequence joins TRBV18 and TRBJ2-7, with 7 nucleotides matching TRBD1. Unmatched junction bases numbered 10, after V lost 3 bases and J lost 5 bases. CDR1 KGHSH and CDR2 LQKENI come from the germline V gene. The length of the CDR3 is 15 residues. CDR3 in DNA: TGTGCCAGCTCACCGGACGACAGGGCAAGAGACGAGCAGTACTTC. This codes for CASSPDDRARDEQYF.

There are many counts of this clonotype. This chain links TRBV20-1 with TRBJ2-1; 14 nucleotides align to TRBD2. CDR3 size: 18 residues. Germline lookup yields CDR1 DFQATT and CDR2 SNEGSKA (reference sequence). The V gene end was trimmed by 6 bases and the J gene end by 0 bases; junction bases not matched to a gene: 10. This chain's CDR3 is CSAPGLAGERSSYNEQFF. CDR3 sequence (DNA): TGCAGTGCGCCGGGACTAGCGGGAGAACGGAGCTCCTACAATGAGCAGTTCTTC.

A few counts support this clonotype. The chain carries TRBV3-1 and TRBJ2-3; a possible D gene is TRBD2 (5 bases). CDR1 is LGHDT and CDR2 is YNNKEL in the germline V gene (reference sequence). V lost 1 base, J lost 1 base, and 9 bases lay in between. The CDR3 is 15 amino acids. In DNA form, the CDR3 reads TGTGCCAGCAGCCAAGCGGGAATGGGCACAGATACGCAGTATTTT. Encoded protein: CASSQAGMGTDTQYF.

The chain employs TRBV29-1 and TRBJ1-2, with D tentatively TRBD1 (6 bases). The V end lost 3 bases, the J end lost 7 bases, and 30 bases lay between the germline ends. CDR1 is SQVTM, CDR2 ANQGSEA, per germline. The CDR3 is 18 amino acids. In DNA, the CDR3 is TGCAGCGTTGAGACAATCTGGGACGGTTTTAGGGGGACCCGTGGCTACACCTTC. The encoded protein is CSVETIWDGFRGTRGYTF. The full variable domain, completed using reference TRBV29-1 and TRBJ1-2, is SAVISQKPSRDICQRGTSLTIQCQVDSQVTMMFWYRQQPGQSLTLIATANQGSEATYESGFVIDKFPISRPNLTFSTLTVSNMSPEDSSIYLCSVETIWDGFRGTRGYTFGSGTRLTVV.

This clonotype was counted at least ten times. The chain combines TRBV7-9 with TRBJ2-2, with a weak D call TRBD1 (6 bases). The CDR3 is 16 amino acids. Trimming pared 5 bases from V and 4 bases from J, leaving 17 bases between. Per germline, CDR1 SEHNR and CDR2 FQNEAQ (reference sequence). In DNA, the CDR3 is TGTGCCAGCAGCCCTCAGGGGCCTCTGGTCACCGGGGAGCTGTTTTTT. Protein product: CASSPQGPLVTGELFF.

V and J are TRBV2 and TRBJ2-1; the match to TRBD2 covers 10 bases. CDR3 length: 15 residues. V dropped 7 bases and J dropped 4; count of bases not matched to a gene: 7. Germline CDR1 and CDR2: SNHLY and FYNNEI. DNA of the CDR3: TGTGCCAGCACCTCCTGGACTAGCGGATACAATGAGCAGTTCTTC. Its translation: CASTSWTSGYNEQFF.

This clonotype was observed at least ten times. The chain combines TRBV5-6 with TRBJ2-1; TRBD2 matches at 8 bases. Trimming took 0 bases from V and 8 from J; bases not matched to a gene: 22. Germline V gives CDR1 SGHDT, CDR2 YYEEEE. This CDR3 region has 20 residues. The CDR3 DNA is TGTGCCAGCAGCTTGGCCCTTGTCTGGGGGACTAGAACCTCGGCCGATGAGCAGTTCTTC. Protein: CASSLALVWGTRTSADEQFF. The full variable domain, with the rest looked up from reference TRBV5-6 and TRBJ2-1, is DAGVTQSPTHLIKTRGQQVTLRCSPKSGHDTVSWYQQALGQGPQFIFQYYEEEERQRGNFPDRFSGHQFPNYSSELNVNALLLGDSALYLCASSLALVWGTRTSADEQFFGPGTRLTVL.

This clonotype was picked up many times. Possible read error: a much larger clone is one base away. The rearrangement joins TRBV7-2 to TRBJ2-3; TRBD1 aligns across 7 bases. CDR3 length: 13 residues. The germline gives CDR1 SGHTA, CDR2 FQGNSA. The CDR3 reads CASRQGNTDMQYF. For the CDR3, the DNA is TGTGCCAGTCGACAGGGAAACACAGATATGCAGTATTTT.

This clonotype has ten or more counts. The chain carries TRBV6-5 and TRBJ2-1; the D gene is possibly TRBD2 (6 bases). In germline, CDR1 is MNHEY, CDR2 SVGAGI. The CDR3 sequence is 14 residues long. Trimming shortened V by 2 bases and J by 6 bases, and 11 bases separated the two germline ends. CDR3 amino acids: CASSYTTSSNEQFF. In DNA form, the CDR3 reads TGTGCCAGCAGTTACACCACTAGCAGCAATGAGCAGTTCTTC.

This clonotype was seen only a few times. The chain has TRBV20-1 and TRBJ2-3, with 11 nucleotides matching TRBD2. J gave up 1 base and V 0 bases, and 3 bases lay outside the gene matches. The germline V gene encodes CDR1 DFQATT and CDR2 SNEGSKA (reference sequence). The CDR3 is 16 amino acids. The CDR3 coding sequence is TGCAGTGCTAGAGAACATAGCGGGGGGGGCACAGATACGCAGTATTTT. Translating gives CSAREHSGGGTDTQYF.

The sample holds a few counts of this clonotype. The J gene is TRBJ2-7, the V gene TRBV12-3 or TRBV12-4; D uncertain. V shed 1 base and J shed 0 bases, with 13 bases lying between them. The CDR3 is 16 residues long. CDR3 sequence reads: CASSLGQARSSYEQYF. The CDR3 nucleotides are TGTGCCAGCAGTTTAGGCCAGGCCCGTAGCTCCTACGAGCAGTACTTC.

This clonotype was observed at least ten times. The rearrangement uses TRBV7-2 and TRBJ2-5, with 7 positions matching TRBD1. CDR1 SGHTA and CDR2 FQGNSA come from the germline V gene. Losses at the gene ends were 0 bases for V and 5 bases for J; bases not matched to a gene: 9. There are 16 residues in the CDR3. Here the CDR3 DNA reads TGTGCCAGCAGCTTAGCTTCGACAGGGCGCGGCGAGACCCAGTACTTC. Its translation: CASSLASTGRGETQYF.

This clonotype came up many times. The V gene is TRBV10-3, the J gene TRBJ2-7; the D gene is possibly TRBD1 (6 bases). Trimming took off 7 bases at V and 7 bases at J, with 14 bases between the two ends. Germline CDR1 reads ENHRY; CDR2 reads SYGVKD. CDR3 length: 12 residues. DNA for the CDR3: TGTGCCATCAAGAAGGCGACAGGAGAGCAGTACTTC. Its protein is CAIKKATGEQYF.

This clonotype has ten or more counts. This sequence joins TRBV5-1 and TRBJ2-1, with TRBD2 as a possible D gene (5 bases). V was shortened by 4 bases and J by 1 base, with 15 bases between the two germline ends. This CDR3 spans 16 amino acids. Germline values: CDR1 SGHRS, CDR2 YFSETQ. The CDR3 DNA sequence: TGCGCCAGCAGCCCTAGCCCCGGGCCGTCCTACAATGAGCAGTTCTTC. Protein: CASSPSPGPSYNEQFF.

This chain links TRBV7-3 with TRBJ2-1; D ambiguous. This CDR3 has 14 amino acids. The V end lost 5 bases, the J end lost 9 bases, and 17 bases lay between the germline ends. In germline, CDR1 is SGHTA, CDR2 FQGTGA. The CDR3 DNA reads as TGTGCCAGCAGCCCCCAGGACCCCTCTAGTGAGCAGTTCTTC. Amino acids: CASSPQDPSSEQFF.

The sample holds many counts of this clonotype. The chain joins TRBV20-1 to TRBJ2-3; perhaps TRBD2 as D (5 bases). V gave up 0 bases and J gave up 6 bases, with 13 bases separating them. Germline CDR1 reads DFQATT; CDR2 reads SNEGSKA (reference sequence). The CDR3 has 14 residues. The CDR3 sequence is CSARDGSKLDTQYF. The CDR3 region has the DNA TGCAGTGCTAGAGATGGGAGCAAGTTGGATACGCAGTATTTT.

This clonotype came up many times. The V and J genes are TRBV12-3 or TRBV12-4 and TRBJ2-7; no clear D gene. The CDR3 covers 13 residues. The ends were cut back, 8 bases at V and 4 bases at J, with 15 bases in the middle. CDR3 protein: CASGPPATYEQYF. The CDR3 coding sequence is TGTGCCAGCGGCCCGCCGGCTACGTACGAGCAGTACTTC.

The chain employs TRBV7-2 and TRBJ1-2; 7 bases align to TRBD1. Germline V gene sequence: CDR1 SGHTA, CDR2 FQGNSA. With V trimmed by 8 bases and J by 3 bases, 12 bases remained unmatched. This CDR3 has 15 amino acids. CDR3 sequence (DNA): TGTGCCAGCCGCGCGTCGGTAGGGGGCGACTATGGCTACACCTTC. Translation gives CASRASVGGDYGYTF.

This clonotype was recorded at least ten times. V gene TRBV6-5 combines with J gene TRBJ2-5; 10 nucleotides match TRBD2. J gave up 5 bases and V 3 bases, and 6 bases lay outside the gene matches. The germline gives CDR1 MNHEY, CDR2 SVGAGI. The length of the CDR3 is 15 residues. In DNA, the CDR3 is TGTGCCAGCAGTTATTACGTTAGCGGGAGGGAGACCCAGTACTTC. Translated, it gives CASSYYVSGRETQYF.

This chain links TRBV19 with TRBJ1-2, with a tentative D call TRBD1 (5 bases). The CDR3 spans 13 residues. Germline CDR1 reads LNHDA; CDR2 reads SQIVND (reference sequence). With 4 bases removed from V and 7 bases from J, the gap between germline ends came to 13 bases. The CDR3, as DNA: TGTGCCAGTAGTAACCCAGGGACTCGTGGCTACACCTTC. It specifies CASSNPGTRGYTF.

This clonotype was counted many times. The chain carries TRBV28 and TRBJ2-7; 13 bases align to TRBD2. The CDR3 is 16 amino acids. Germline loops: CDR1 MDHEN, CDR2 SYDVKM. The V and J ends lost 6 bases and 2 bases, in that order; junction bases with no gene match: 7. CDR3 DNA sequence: TGTGCCAGCAGCCATACTAGCGGGAGGGGAACCTACGAGCAGTACTTC. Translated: CASSHTSGRGTYEQYF.

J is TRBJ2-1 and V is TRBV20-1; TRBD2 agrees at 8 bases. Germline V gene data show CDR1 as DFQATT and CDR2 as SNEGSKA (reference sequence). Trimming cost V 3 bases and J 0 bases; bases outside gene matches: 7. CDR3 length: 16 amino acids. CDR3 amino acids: CSASSSGLYSYNEQFF. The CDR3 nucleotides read TGCAGTGCTAGTTCTAGCGGGCTGTACTCCTACAATGAGCAGTTCTTC.

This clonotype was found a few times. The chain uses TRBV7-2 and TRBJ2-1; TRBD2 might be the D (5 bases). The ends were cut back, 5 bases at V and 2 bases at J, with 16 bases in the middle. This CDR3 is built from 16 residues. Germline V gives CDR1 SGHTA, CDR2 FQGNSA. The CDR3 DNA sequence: TGTGCCAGCAGCCCCCGGTCTAGCCAAACCTACAATGAGCAGTTCTTC. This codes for CASSPRSSQTYNEQFF.

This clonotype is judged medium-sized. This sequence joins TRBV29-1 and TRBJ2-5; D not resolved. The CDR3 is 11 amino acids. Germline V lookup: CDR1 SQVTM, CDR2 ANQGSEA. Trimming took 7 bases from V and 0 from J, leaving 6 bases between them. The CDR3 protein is CSGAYQETQYF. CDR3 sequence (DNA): TGCAGCGGGGCGTACCAAGAGACCCAGTACTTC.

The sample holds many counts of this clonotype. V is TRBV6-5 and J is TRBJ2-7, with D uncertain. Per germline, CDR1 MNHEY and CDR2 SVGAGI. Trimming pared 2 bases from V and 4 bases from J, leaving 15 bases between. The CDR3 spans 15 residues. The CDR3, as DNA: TGTGCCAGCAGTTACGGGGTGGAGTGGGGATACGAGCAGTACTTC. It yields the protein CASSYGVEWGYEQYF.

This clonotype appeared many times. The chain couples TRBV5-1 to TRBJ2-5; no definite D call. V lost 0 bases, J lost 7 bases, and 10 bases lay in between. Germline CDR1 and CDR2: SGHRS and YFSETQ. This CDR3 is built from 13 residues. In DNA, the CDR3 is TGCGCCAGCAGCTTGGCGGAGCCCGGGACCCAGTACTTC. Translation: CASSLAEPGTQYF.